The clone carrying this T cell receptor (beta chain) was counted only a few times. Its antigen is currently unknown. Germline V gene sequence: CDR1 SGHTA, CDR2 FQGNSA. V lost 6 bases, J lost 5 bases, and 11 bases lay in between. This CDR3 has 14 residues. cDNA synthesis used the whole RNA isolate, giving expressed TCRB sequences. Profiling relied on immunoSEQ multiplex PCR, and the TCRdb table lists in-frame clones only, not all of them. The sample has 150,000 to 200,000 clones, approximately 8.4% seen once. The data derive from a study of beta chain features in type 1 diabetes. Populations obtained by sorting all exceeded 98% purity. Study conclusions and caveats: Moderate yet significant TCRB CDR3 shortening was seen in Type 1 diabetes patients in all four CD4+ subsets.

The sample taken for sequencing was central memory CD4+ T cells from blood. The source is a man between 18 and 35 years old with type 1 diabetes. The rearrangement uses TRBV7-2 and TRBJ1-6; D remains unclear. CDR3 in DNA: TGTGCCAGCAGGGAAGCGACTAATAATTCACCCCTCCACTTT. Translated, it gives CASREATNNSPLHF.